This TCR beta chain derives from a study of T cells in Graves' hyperthyroidism and ophthalmopathy. Findings of the study overall: Most clonotypes expanded in the thyroid (above 0.001) were also present in blood. Stable hyperthyroidism was told apart from ophthalmopathy by a model built on 13 V-J features.

Trimming took 2 bases from V and 5 from J; bases not matched to a gene: 4. The CDR3 has 16 amino acids. Germline V gene data show CDR1 as MNHEY and CDR2 as SVGEGT. Notes on this clonotype: Its antigen is undetermined.

The CDR3 regions of TCR beta were amplified from RNA transcripts. Researchers ran a first-round RT-PCR on the TCR CDR3 using the HTBI primer set. TCRdb processed the multiplex PCR reads anew with MiXCR; each CDR3 protein has one entry. The data contain about 400,000 distinct CDR3 sequences, around a sixth of them seen just once; the ten biggest clones take up about 7.7%. Researchers defined stable Graves' hyperthyroidism as no ophthalmopathy progression within 18 months. Patients were excluded for uncontrolled infection, other autoimmune disease, pregnancy or lactation. Sequenced input: blood. This chain uses TRBV6-2 or TRBV6-3 with TRBJ2-5; TRBD2 matches 14 bases. The TCR originated in a woman aged 18-29 years with Graves' hyperthyroidism. The CDR3 loop reads CASSYTGTSGSETQYF. The CDR3 bases are TGTGCCAGCAGTTACACCGGGACTAGCGGGAGCGAGACCCAGTACTTC.